These 14 T cell receptor beta chains share one sample of origin, sequenced in a study of blood T cell repertoires in COVID-19. Profiled with immunoSEQ multiplex PCR; TCRdb holds only in-frame clones, not every one. Among 300,000 or so clones, 80% to 90% were seen once, and the ten largest hold 3% to 4.5%. Source material: peripheral blood. All receptors derive from a woman aged 40 to 50 with acute or convalescent COVID-19.

The chain is built from TRBV3-1 (or the pseudogene TRBV3-2) and TRBJ1-1; D is unresolved. CDR1 LGHDT and CDR2 YNNKEL come from the germline V gene (reference sequence). V was trimmed by 3 bases and J by 9 bases, leaving 11 bases between them. This CDR3 is 12 amino acids long. The DNA of the CDR3 is TGTGCCAGCAGCCACGGAGGACCGCAAGCTTTCTTT. It translates to CASSHGGPQAFF.

The chain is built from TRBV9 and TRBJ1-2; D gene uncertain. The V and J ends lost 0 bases and 8 bases respectively, with 11 bases between them. CDR1 SGDLS and CDR2 YYNGEE come from the germline V gene. The CDR3 runs to 13 residues. DNA of the CDR3: TGTGCCAGCAGCGTAGGGAGGGTAGGCGGCTACACCTTC. Translation: CASSVGRVGGYTF.

Written as DNA, the CDR3 is TGTGCCAGCAGGGCGGGGGCTATTGCTAACTATGGCTACACCTTC. Encoded protein: CASRAGAIANYGYTF. The chain combines TRBV6-5 with TRBJ1-2; maybe TRBD1 (6 bases). The CDR3 consists of 15 residues. Germline values: CDR1 MNHEY, CDR2 SVGAGI. V dropped 6 bases and J dropped 0 bases, with 14 bases sitting between them.

The rearrangement uses TRBV14 and TRBJ1-3; D gene uncertain. The V end lost 2 bases, the J end lost 0 bases, and 11 bases lay between the germline ends. Germline CDR1 reads SGHDN; CDR2 reads FVKESK. The CDR3 has 16 residues. The CDR3: CASSQTARHSGNTIYF. The CDR3, as DNA: TGTGCCAGCAGCCAAACGGCCAGGCACTCTGGAAACACCATATATTTT. The full variable domain, with the rest looked up from reference TRBV14 and TRBJ1-3, is EAGVTQFPSHSVIEKGQTVTLRCDPISGHDNLYWYRRVMGKEIKFLLHFVKESKQDESGMPNNRFLAERTGGTYSTLKVQPAELEDSGVYFCASSQTARHSGNTIYFGEGSWLTVV.

The rearrangement uses TRBV30 and TRBJ1-1, with 10 positions matching TRBD1. V lost 2 bases and J lost 0; bases outside the gene matches: 9. CDR3 length: 17 residues. The germline V gene encodes CDR1 GTSNPN and CDR2 SVGIG (reference sequence). The CDR3 is CAWSTTGGPLLNTEAFF. The CDR3 nucleotides are TGTGCCTGGAGTACGACAGGGGGCCCTCTTTTGAACACTGAAGCTTTCTTT.

This clone occurred once. The chain links TRBV25-1 to TRBJ2-5; 15 nucleotides line up with TRBD2. Germline V gene lookup returns CDR1 MGHDK and CDR2 SYGVNS. Germline trimming cut 3 bases from V and 5 bases from J; bases unmatched to any gene: 10. The CDR3 spans 18 residues. The CDR3 sequence: CASSDSWTSGGAAETQYF. The CDR3 nucleotides read TGTGCCAGCAGTGATTCATGGACTAGCGGGGGGGCCGCGGAGACCCAGTACTTC.

This clone appeared once. The chain joins TRBV7-8 to TRBJ2-3; 11 bases match TRBD2. The CDR3 spans 20 residues. V lost 5 bases, J lost 1 base, and 17 bases stayed unmatched. Germline V gives CDR1 SGHVS, CDR2 FQNEAQ. The CDR3 bases are TGTGCCAGCAGCCGAGAACTAGCGGGGGCCCCTGGGCGGGGCACAGATACGCAGTATTTT. Its translation: CASSRELAGAPGRGTDTQYF.

This sequence joins TRBV28 and TRBJ1-2, with a tentative D call TRBD1 (5 bases). This CDR3 has 13 amino acids. V lost 5 bases and J 7 bases, leaving 14 bases between the germline ends. Germline V gene sequence: CDR1 MDHEN, CDR2 SYDVKM. CDR3 DNA sequence: TGTGCCAGCAGTCCCTCGACAGTAACTGGCTACACCTTC. Translated, it gives CASSPSTVTGYTF.

The chain links TRBV4-1 to TRBJ2-5, with D tentatively TRBD2 (8 bases). CDR1 MGHRA and CDR2 YSYEKL come from the germline V gene. This CDR3 comprises 16 residues. Between the trimmed V and J ends, which lost 4 bases and 5 bases, there was a span of 20 bases. The chain's CDR3 is CASSPGGRGVTETQYF. The CDR3 nucleotides read TGCGCCAGCAGCCCAGGGGGGCGGGGGGTTACGGAGACCCAGTACTTC.

The V gene is TRBV9, the J gene TRBJ1-4, with 7 positions matching TRBD1. Looked up from germline, CDR1 is SGDLS and CDR2 is YYNGEE. CDR3 size: 15 residues. With V trimmed by 2 bases and J by 0 bases, 1 base remained unmatched. The CDR3 DNA is TGTGCCAGCAGCGTCGGACAGGCAACTAATGAAAAACTGTTTTTT. Amino acids: CASSVGQATNEKLFF.

J is TRBJ1-1 and V is TRBV18; D gene unclear. CDR3 length equals 15 residues. V was clipped by 3 bases and J by 1 base, with 12 bases between them. Germline CDR1 KGHSH, CDR2 LQKENI. The CDR3 protein is CASSPGVQQNTEAFF. The CDR3 DNA sequence: TGTGCCAGCTCACCCGGGGTACAGCAGAACACTGAAGCTTTCTTT.

The rearrangement joins TRBV19 to TRBJ1-5; 8 nucleotides match TRBD1. The CDR3 has 13 amino acids. The germline V gene has CDR1 LNHDA and CDR2 SQIVND (reference sequence). V shed 7 bases, J shed 6 bases, and the junction held 5 bases outside the gene matches. The CDR3 DNA is TGTGCCAGTACCGGCAGGGGGCTTCAGCCCCAGCATTTT. Its translation: CASTGRGLQPQHF. Using reference TRBV19 and TRBJ1-5 for the parts outside the CDR3, the full variable domain is DGGITQSPKYLFRKEGQNVTLSCEQNLNHDAMYWYRQDPGQGLRLIYYSQIVNDFQKGDIAEGYSVSREKKESFPLTVTSAQKNPTAFYLCASTGRGLQPQHFGDGTRLSIL.

The rearrangement links TRBV6-5 to TRBJ1-3; 9 bases are shared with TRBD1. V dropped 8 bases and J dropped 0; count of bases not matched to a gene: 5. CDR1 is MNHEY, CDR2 SVGAGI, per germline. CDR3 length: 15 residues. This CDR3 is CASGQGTTSGNTIYF. The CDR3 coding sequence is TGTGCCAGCGGACAGGGGACGACCTCTGGAAACACCATATATTTT.

The chain uses TRBV19 and TRBJ2-1; D is perhaps TRBD2 (6 bases). In germline, CDR1 is LNHDA, CDR2 SQIVND (reference sequence). The ends were cut back, 3 bases at V and 9 bases at J, with 12 bases in the middle. The CDR3 loop spans 13 amino acids. Here the CDR3 DNA reads TGTGCCAGTAGTATTACGGGGGATGGTGAGCAGTTCTTC. Translating it yields CASSITGDGEQFF.